The clone carrying this T cell receptor beta chain was picked up many times. Its target is not known. These data come from a study of CD8 T cells in ankylosing spondylitis. Study results and limitations: One TCR beta motif, made up of 7 or 8 highly homologous variants, appeared characteristic of ankylosing spondylitis blood. Prior work had noted some motif variants in reactive arthritis blood and synovial fluid. Reportedly, disease-linked clones are significantly enriched in ankylosing spondylitis patients' matched synovial fluid. As for the disease-linked clones, they showed a CD8+ phenotype and occurred at relatively low frequencies in peripheral blood.

Libraries of TCR beta came from quantitative 5'-RACE with molecular barcodes. TCRdb reprocessed the 5' RACE reads with MiXCR, giving one entry per CDR3 protein. The sample yields about 510,000 distinct CDR3 sequences, roughly 5.3% seen once. The receptor was isolated from a male donor with ankylosing spondylitis. Sequencing was performed on blood, either unsorted or a sorted T cell fraction (not recorded which).

DNA of the CDR3: TGTGCCAGCAGCGCGTTTAATAGCTACACTGAAGCTTTCTTT. Translating gives CASSAFNSYTEAFF. This chain links TRBV7-8 with TRBJ1-1; D call uncertain. The CDR3 length is 14 residues. The germline V gene has CDR1 SGHVS and CDR2 FQNEAQ. V was trimmed by 5 bases and J by 3 bases, leaving 13 bases between them.